This TCR beta chain was observed in a study of kidney transplant recipient with SARS-CoV-2 infection (TCRdb year 2021). With respect to this clonotype: Its cognate antigen has yet to be identified. A much larger clone lies one base from this, so it may be a read error.

The intended sense of this specimen's time point label: pre-pandemic baseline sample and day 111 after first positive SARS-CoV-2 test. Sequencer: Illumina MiSeq. Profiling of the peripheral T cell repertoire targeted human TCRbeta genes. As for how the authors treated the data: Beta-binomial modelling was used to test for differences in clonotype abundance while accounting for variability over time. Expanded clonotypes were screened against the ImmuneCODE reference database of SARS-CoV-2-associated TCRs and were mapped to viral genome regions. Further repertoire analyses covered TRBV gene usage, CDR3 length, CDR3 amino acid overlap between time points, clonotype abundance distributions and Jaccard similarity. The public sequencing data were trimmed at Q25 with fastp and processed into clonotypes with MiXCR by TCRdb, which kept only in-frame beta chains. Rows matching on CDR3 protein sequence are summarized as one entry with the most common DNA and genes. For this entry, the V and J calls and clone size follow TCRdb and not the study's own pipeline. For this sample there are approximately 240,000 distinct CDR3 sequences; less than 35% appear just once. The leading ten clones occupy almost 7.5% of the sample.

Material: a blood sample, obtained at baseline and on roughly day 110 from a kidney transplant recipient. The TCR comes from a male patient in his thirties who had COVID-19 and was a kidney transplant recipient. In patients who had a transplant, some T cells may come from the graft donor.

CDR3 region: CASSQGVNQPQRF. The DNA sequence reads TGTGCCAGCAGTCAGGGAGTCAACCAGCCCCAGCGTTTT. The sequence links TRBV2 to TRBJ1-5; tentative D gene TRBD1, with 5 bases matching. Spanning cysteine to phenylalanine, the CDR3 consists of 13 amino acids. Only CDR3 DNA is held: 39 bases, read in frame from base 1. The germline V gene encodes CDR1 SNHLY and CDR2 FYNNEI.